The 8 T cell receptor beta chains given below trace back to one sample, sequenced in a study of blood T cell repertoires in COVID-19. Generated by immunoSEQ multiplex PCR, the TCRdb table keeps only in-frame clones and is missing some. The table has about 120,000 clones, less than 85% seen once. Sequenced sample: peripheral blood. All receptors come from a human donor with acute or convalescent COVID-19. The donor label of this sample is uncertain.

The rearrangement uses TRBV6-6 and TRBJ1-2; a possible D gene is TRBD1 (5 bases). CDR3 length: 14 amino acids. In germline, CDR1 is MNHNY, CDR2 SVGAGI (reference sequence). V dropped 7 bases and J dropped 8 bases, with 20 bases sitting between them. DNA of the CDR3: TGTGCCAGCATCCATACGGGGGGGGTTGAGGGCTACACCTTC. This translates into CASIHTGGVEGYTF.

CDR3 nucleotide sequence: TGTGCCAGCAGCCTTGACAGCAACTCCTACGAGCAGTACTTC. Its protein product is CASSLDSNSYEQYF. The chain is built from TRBV7-2 and TRBJ2-7, with D possibly matching TRBD1 (5 bases). Germline assignment: CDR1 SGHTA and CDR2 FQGNSA. V lost 5 bases to trimming and J lost 0 bases, with 11 bases between them. This CDR3 comprises 14 residues.

The CDR3 DNA reads TGTGCCAGCAGTGTATTGACAGGGGTCATCCTGAACACTGAAGCTTTCTTT. Its translation is CASSVLTGVILNTEAFF. The J gene is TRBJ1-1, the V gene TRBV28; TRBD1 matches 8 bases. The CDR3 is 17 residues long. The J segment lost 0 bases and the V segment lost 5 bases, leaving 11 bases of the junction unmatched. Germline loops: CDR1 MDHEN, CDR2 SYDVKM.

The CDR3 sequence: CASSVSGGGPTDTQYF. CDR3 DNA: TGTGCCAGCAGCGTATCCGGGGGGGGGCCTACAGATACGCAGTATTTT. The chain joins TRBV9 to TRBJ2-3, with 8 bases aligning to TRBD2. Germline V lookup: CDR1 SGDLS, CDR2 YYNGEE. Trimming removed 1 base from V and 3 bases from J; junction bases left unmatched: 7. The CDR3 extends over 16 amino acids. Supplemented by reference TRBV9 and TRBJ2-3, the full variable domain reads DSGVTQTPKHLITATGQRVTLRCSPRSGDLSVYWYQQSLDQGLQFLIQYYNGEERAKGNILERFSAQQFPDLHSELNLSSLELGDSALYFCASSVSGGGPTDTQYFGPGTRLTVL.

CDR3 DNA sequence: TGTGCCAGCAGCTTAGGGACAGGTCGCAATCAGCCCCAGCATTTT. It specifies CASSLGTGRNQPQHF. The chain is built from TRBV7-9 and TRBJ1-5; 7 bases align to TRBD1. The V segment lost 1 base and the J segment 2 bases; nucleotides outside the gene matches: 2. The CDR3 length is 15 residues. CDR1 and CDR2 from the germline V gene are SEHNR and FQNEAQ (reference sequence).

The gene calls are TRBV11-2 and TRBJ2-2; 7 bases match TRBD2. The CDR3 length is 13 residues. Per the germline V gene, CDR1 is SGHAT and CDR2 is FQNNGV. J gave up 4 bases and V 7 bases, and 3 bases lay outside the gene matches. CDR3 protein: CASKPGGTGELFF. The DNA for the CDR3 is TGTGCCAGCAAACCGGGGGGCACCGGGGAGCTGTTTTTT.

V gene TRBV27 combines with J gene TRBJ2-7; maybe TRBD2 (6 bases). The germline V and J ends were trimmed by 4 bases and 7 bases, with 23 bases remaining between them. The CDR3 has 16 amino acids. The V gene's germline CDR1 is MNHEY and CDR2 SMNVEV (reference sequence). The CDR3: CASSSAGSSTPREQYF. CDR3 nucleotide sequence: TGTGCCAGCAGTTCCGCCGGGAGTTCAACCCCGCGGGAGCAGTACTTC.

CDR3 sequence (DNA): TGTGCCAGCAGTAATTACAGGGGGACCACTGAAGCTTTCTTT. It encodes CASSNYRGTTEAFF. The V gene is TRBV28, the J gene TRBJ1-1, with TRBD1 matching 8 bases. Trimming removed 5 bases from V and 4 bases from J; junction bases left unmatched: 6. This CDR3 is built from 14 residues. Germline V gives CDR1 MDHEN, CDR2 SYDVKM.